This T cell receptor (beta chain) was identified during a study of blood T cell repertoires in COVID-19. On the study more broadly: Donors in the United States, Italy and Spain gave samples during acute or convalescent COVID-19.

This clone has more than one count but fewer than ten. Trimming took off 4 bases at V and 8 bases at J, with 23 bases between the two ends. The CDR3 has 16 residues. Per the germline V gene, CDR1 is LNHDA and CDR2 is SQIVND (reference sequence). Method: immunoSEQ multiplex PCR; TCRdb's copy keeps in-frame clones and lacks some. Counted here are 55,000 to 75,000 clones, about 89% occurring once; the ten biggest clones make up around 7.9%. The rearrangement links TRBV19 to TRBJ1-2, with D possibly matching TRBD1 (6 bases). Sequencing was carried out using peripheral blood. The TCR originated in a man in his fifties or sixties with active COVID-19. The DNA of the CDR3 is TGTGCCAGTAGTAAGGATCGGGGGGCGCGTCTGGGCGGCTACACCTTC. Translating it yields CASSKDRGARLGGYTF.